Sequencing of this T cell receptor beta chain was carried out in a study of blood T cell repertoires in COVID-19. Study overall: The samples span acute and convalescent COVID-19 from the United States, Italy and Spain. T cells, B-cell-depleted T cells, or PBMCs provided the cDNA or gDNA that served as material.

Authors' methods: Reference gene primer amplification yielded estimated nucleated cell counts. Profiled with immunoSEQ multiplex PCR; TCRdb holds only in-frame clones, not every one. The DNA gave D and trimming, while V, J and clone size come from that table. The sample holds 160,000 or so clones, more than 65% seen once. Trimming cost V 5 bases and J 2 bases, with 13 bases left between them. There are 15 residues in the CDR3. CDR1 is SGHAT, CDR2 FQNNGV, per germline. What was sequenced was peripheral blood. This clonotype was sampled from a woman aged 80 or over with acute or convalescent COVID-19. V usage is TRBV11-2 and J usage is TRBJ1-5, with D maybe TRBD1 (5 bases). CDR3 nucleotide sequence: TGTGCCAGCAGCCCAAGACAGAGTCGCAATCAGCCCCAGCATTTT. Translation: CASSPRQSRNQPQHF.